The rows below give T cell receptor beta chains drawn from one sample of a study of blood T cells in healthy people across ages. TCRdb itself ran the 5' RACE reads through MiXCR, one entry per CDR3 protein. Here the sample spans some 800,000 distinct CDR3 sequences, approximately 48% being singletons. Sequencing was performed on blood. Source of these receptors: a man between 60 and 70 years old in good health. Each CDR3 is given with its conserved first and last residue. Each record gives: CDR3 DNA, CDR3 protein, J gene, clone size, V gene, D gene. The D gene is left open where the match is weak. A clone size is listed for some rows: how often the clone was seen (once, few, many), or a class if it is expanded.

DNA: TGCAGCGTTGAAGAATTGGACAGGCTCTATGGCTACACCTTC
CDR3: CSVEELDRLYGYTF
J: TRBJ1-2
size: few
V: TRBV29-1
D: TRBD1

DNA: TGTGCCAGCAGTGAACTCCCCGGGGGTAGCTCCTATAATTCACCCCTCCACTTT
CDR3: CASSELPGGSSYNSPLHF
J: TRBJ1-6
size: .
V: TRBV6-1
D: .

DNA: TGTGCCAGCACGGGACAAGGTCCGGACGAGCAGTACTTC
CDR3: CASTGQGPDEQYF
J: TRBJ2-7
size: .
V: TRBV12-3/TRBV12-4
D: .

DNA: TGTGCCAGCAGTTTCCGGACAGGGAAGTGGCTCAATGAGCAGTTCTTC
CDR3: CASSFRTGKWLNEQFF
J: TRBJ2-1
size: .
V: TRBV12-3/TRBV12-4
D: TRBD1

DNA: TGCGCCAGCAGCCGGGACAGCTTTCCAAACTATGGCTACACCTTC
CDR3: CASSRDSFPNYGYTF
J: TRBJ1-2
size: once
V: TRBV5-1
D: TRBD1

DNA: TGTGCCAGCAGCCTAATACCAGGAGATACGCAGTATTTT
CDR3: CASSLIPGDTQYF
J: TRBJ2-3
size: few
V: TRBV7-3
D: .

DNA: TGCAGTTCCCCGCGGTTAAGCTCCTACGAGCAGTACTTC
CDR3: CSSPRLSSYEQYF
J: TRBJ2-7
size: .
V: TRBV20-1
D: .

DNA: TGCGCCAGCAGCTTACAGGGGGCGCCGAACACCGGGGAGCTGTTTTTT
CDR3: CASSLQGAPNTGELFF
J: TRBJ2-2
size: .
V: TRBV5-1
D: TRBD1

DNA: TGTGCCAGCAGTAGACTAGCGGGGGCCTACAATGAGCAGTTCTTC
CDR3: CASSRLAGAYNEQFF
J: TRBJ2-1
size: .
V: TRBV2
D: TRBD2

DNA: TGCAGTGCGAGTACCGGGACAAATAGCAATCAGCCCCAGCATTTT
CDR3: CSASTGTNSNQPQHF
J: TRBJ1-5
size: .
V: TRBV20-1
D: .

DNA: TGTGCCAGCAGCTCAGGTACTGTCTACGAGCAGTACTTC
CDR3: CASSSGTVYEQYF
J: TRBJ2-7
size: many
V: TRBV7-9
D: .

DNA: TGTGCCACCAGTGAAGGGGGTGAGCAGTACTTC
CDR3: CATSEGGEQYF
J: TRBJ2-7
size: few
V: TRBV24-1
D: .

DNA: TGTGCCAGCGGCAACACCGGGGAGCTGTTTTTT
CDR3: CASGNTGELFF
J: TRBJ2-2
size: .
V: TRBV6-2/TRBV6-3
D: .

DNA: TGTGCCAGCAAGTCGGGTGGAACCTCCTACGAGCAGTACTTC
CDR3: CASKSGGTSYEQYF
J: TRBJ2-7
size: .
V: TRBV7-2
D: .

DNA: TGTGCCAGCAGCACCTCCGGGACTACCTACGAGCAGTACTTC
CDR3: CASSTSGTTYEQYF
J: TRBJ2-7
size: few
V: TRBV7-2
D: TRBD2

DNA: TGCGCCAGCAGCCAAGATCCTCTGGGGGGTAACAACATTCAGTACTTC
CDR3: CASSQDPLGGNNIQYF
J: TRBJ2-4
size: .
V: TRBV4-1
D: .

DNA: TGTGCCAGCAGTTTGACTAGCGGGGGGAAGACCTACGAGCAGTACTTC
CDR3: CASSLTSGGKTYEQYF
J: TRBJ2-7
size: .
V: TRBV12-3/TRBV12-4
D: TRBD2

DNA: TGCGCCAGCAGCTCGGGACCACCTAACAATGAGCAGTTCTTC
CDR3: CASSSGPPNNEQFF
J: TRBJ2-1
size: few
V: TRBV5-1
D: .

DNA: TGTGCCAGCAGCTTAGCGCGGGCCGGGGAGCTGTTTTTT
CDR3: CASSLARAGELFF
J: TRBJ2-2
size: .
V: TRBV7-2
D: .

DNA: TGCAGTGCCACACGAGCCGGGACTAGCGGGGCCAATGAGCAGTTCTTC
CDR3: CSATRAGTSGANEQFF
J: TRBJ2-1
size: .
V: TRBV20-1
D: TRBD2

DNA: TGCAGTGCTAAACAGTTGTACGAGCAGTACTTC
CDR3: CSAKQLYEQYF
J: TRBJ2-7
size: .
V: TRBV20-1
D: .

DNA: TGTGCCAGCAGCCGACAGGACAGTAATGAAAAACTGTTTTTT
CDR3: CASSRQDSNEKLFF
J: TRBJ1-4
size: few
V: TRBV6-1
D: .

DNA: TGTGCCAGCAGTTTAAGAGACAGGGGCTATGGCTACACCTTC
CDR3: CASSLRDRGYGYTF
J: TRBJ1-2
size: once
V: TRBV28
D: TRBD1